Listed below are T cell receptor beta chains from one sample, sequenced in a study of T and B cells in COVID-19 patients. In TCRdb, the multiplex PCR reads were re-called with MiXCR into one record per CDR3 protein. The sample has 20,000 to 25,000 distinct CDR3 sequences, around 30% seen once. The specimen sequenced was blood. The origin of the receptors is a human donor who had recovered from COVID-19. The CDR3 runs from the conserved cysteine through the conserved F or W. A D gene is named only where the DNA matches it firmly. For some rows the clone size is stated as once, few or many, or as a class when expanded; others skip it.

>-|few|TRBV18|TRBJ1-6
CASSPGDDSPLHF
TGTGCCAGCTCACCGGGAGACGATTCACCCCTCCACTTT
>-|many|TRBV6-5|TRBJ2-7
CASSPQDGAYEQYF
TGTGCCAGCAGTCCCCAGGACGGGGCCTACGAGCAGTACTTC
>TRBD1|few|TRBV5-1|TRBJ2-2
CASSGGTGGSSIFTGELFF
TGCGCCAGCAGCGGGGGGACAGGGGGCTCCTCCATATTTACCGGGGAGCTGTTTTTT
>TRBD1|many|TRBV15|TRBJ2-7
CATSPRQGAYEQYF
TGTGCCACCAGCCCACGACAGGGCGCCTACGAGCAGTACTTC
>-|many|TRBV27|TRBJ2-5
CASSFHRGGRETQYF
TGTGCCAGCAGTTTTCACAGGGGGGGGCGAGAGACCCAGTACTTC
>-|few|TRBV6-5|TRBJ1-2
CASSYSAPGGLRLLVGYTF
TGTGCCAGCAGTTACTCAGCGCCCGGTGGGCTCCGACTTCTCGTTGGCTACACCTTC
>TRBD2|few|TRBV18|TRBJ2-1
CASSPPASGSYNEQFF
TGTGCCAGCTCACCACCGGCTAGCGGTTCCTACAATGAGCAGTTCTTC
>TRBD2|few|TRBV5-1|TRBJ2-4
CASSLDGGTTGNIQYF
TGCGCCAGCAGCTTGGACGGGGGGACGACTGGAAACATTCAGTACTTC
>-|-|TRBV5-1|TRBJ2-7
CASSMDSYEQYF
TGCGCCAGCAGCATGGACAGCTACGAGCAGTACTTC
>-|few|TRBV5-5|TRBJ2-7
CARSLGGALHEQYF
TGTGCCAGAAGCTTGGGGGGGGCCCTCCACGAGCAGTACTTC
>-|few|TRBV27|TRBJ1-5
CASSRLLRPGQPQHF
TGTGCCAGCAGTCGACTCCTTCGGCCGGGTCAGCCCCAGCATTTT
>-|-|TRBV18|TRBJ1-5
CASSPYNQPQHF
TGTGCCAGCTCACCATATAATCAGCCCCAGCATTTT
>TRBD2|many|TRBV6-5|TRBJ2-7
CASSPSWGGSYEQYF
TGTGCCAGCAGTCCCTCCTGGGGGGGCTCCTACGAGCAGTACTTC
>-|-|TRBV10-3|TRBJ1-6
CAIVGTPEAPLHF
TGTGCCATCGTAGGGACACCCGAGGCACCCCTCCACTTT
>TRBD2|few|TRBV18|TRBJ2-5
CASSPDSGGTQETQYF
TGTGCCAGCTCACCGGATAGCGGGGGGACCCAAGAGACCCAGTACTTC
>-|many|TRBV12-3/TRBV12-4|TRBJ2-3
CASSFVGGDTQYF
TGTGCCAGCAGTTTCGTGGGTGGAGATACGCAGTATTTT
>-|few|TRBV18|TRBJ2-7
CASSPRGPTAYEQYF
TGTGCCAGCTCACCAAGGGGACCTACCGCCTACGAGCAGTACTTC
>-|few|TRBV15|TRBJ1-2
CATSRGGQRSLYGYTF
TGTGCCACCAGCAGAGGAGGACAGCGTAGCTTATATGGCTACACCTTC
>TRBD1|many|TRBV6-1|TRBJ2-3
CASTGTGRTDTQYF
TGTGCCAGCACCGGGACAGGGCGAACAGATACGCAGTATTTT
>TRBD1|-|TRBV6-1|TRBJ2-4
CARRIRDRRNIQYF
TGTGCCAGACGAATCCGGGACAGAAGAAACATTCAGTACTTC